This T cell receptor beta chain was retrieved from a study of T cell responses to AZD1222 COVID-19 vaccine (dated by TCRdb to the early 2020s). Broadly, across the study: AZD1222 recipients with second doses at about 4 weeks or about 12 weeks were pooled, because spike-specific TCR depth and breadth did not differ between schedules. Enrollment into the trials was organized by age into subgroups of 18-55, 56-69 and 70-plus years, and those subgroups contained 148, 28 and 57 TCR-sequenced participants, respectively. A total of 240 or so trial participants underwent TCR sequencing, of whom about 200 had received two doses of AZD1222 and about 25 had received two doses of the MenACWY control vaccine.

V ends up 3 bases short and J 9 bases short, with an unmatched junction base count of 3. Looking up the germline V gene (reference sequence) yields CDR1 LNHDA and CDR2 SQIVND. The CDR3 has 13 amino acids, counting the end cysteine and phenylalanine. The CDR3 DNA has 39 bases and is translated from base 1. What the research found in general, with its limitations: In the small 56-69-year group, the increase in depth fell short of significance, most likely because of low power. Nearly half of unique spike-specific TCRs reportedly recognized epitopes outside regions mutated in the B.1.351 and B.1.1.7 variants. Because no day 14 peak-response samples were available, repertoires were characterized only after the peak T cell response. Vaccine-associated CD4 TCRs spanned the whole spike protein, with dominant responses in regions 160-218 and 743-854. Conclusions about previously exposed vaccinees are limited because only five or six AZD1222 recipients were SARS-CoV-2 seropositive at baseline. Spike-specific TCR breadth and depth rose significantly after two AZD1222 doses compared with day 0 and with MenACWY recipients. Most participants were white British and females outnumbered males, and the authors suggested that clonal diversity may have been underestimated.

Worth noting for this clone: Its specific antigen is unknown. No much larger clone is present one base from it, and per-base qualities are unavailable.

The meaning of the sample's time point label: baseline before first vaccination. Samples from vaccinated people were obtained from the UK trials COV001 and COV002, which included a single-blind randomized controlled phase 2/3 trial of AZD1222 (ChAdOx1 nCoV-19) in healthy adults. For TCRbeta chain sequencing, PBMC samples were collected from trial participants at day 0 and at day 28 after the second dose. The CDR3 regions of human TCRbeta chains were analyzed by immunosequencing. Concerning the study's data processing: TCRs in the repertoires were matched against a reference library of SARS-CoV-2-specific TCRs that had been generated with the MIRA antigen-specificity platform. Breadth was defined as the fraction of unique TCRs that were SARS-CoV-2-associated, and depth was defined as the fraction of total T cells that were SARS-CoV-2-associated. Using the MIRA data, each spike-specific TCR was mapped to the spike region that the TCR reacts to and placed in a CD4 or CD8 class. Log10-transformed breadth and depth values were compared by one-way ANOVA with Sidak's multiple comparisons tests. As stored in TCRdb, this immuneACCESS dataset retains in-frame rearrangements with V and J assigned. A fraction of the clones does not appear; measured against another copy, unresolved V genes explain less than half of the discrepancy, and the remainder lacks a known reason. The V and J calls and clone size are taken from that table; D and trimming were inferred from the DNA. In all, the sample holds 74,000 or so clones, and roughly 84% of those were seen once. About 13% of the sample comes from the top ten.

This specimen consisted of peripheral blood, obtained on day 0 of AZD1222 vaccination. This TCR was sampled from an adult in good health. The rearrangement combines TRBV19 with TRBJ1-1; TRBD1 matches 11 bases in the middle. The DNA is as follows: TGTGCCAGTAGTATGGACAGGGGGCCCCAAGCTTTCTTT. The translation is CASSMDRGPQAFF.